The sequence of this TCR beta chain was determined in a study of cytomegalovirus exposure and HLA in healthy donors. The overall study: Just over 80% of 300 to 450 genotyped donors fell in the Caucasian-associated ancestry cluster.

This CDR3 comprises 15 residues. V was pared by 2 bases and J by 4 bases, with 3 bases of the junction left unmatched. CDR1 and CDR2 from the germline V gene are KGHSH and LQKENI. Notes on the study in general: Clonal expansion was found to be greater in HLA-associated TCR beta chains than in equally common others in a later analysis. CMV serostatus stood as the only immune exposure information on hand. Prior analysis indicated that the majority of TCR beta V segments exhibited productivity approximately 87% or approximately 30% of the time.

The PCR employed 60 Vbeta primers together with 13 Jbeta primers. TCRdb's table, derived via immunoSEQ multiplex PCR, lists solely in-frame clones and lacks some. The sample carries about 120,000 clones, 74% recorded once. This clone was observed a handful of times. No antigen is known for it. The chain uses TRBV18 and TRBJ2-5; 11 bases align to TRBD1. Material for sequencing was PBMCs. This receptor was obtained from a middle-aged man in good health and CMV-seropositive. CDR3 region: CASSPGQGARETQYF. CDR3 DNA: TGTGCCAGCTCACCAGGACAGGGGGCACGAGAGACCCAGTACTTC.